These T cell receptor beta chains were read from a single sample in a study of Graves' ophthalmopathy and Graves' hyperthyroidism. TCRdb re-analysed the multiplex PCR reads in MiXCR, keeping a single row per CDR3 protein. The top ten clones hold 11% of a sample with over a million distinct CDR3 sequences, roughly 35% of them seen once. The sequencing input was peripheral blood or thyroid tissue (not recorded which). These receptors were obtained from an adult man with Graves' hyperthyroidism. Both conserved end residues are part of each CDR3.

cdr3_aa: CASSQESAGTYGYTF; j_call: TRBJ1-2; v_call: TRBV4-3
cdr3_aa: CSVGQNTGELFF; j_call: TRBJ2-2; v_call: TRBV29-1
cdr3_aa: CASSRSGDEQYF; j_call: TRBJ2-7; v_call: TRBV7-9
cdr3_aa: CASRPTHYNSPLHF; j_call: TRBJ1-6; v_call: TRBV7-8
cdr3_aa: CAWSVLGALNTEAFF; j_call: TRBJ1-1; v_call: TRBV29-1
cdr3_aa: CSARGWKDGYEQYF; j_call: TRBJ2-7; v_call: TRBV20-1
cdr3_aa: CASRRTGNFQETQYF; j_call: TRBJ2-5; v_call: TRBV2
cdr3_aa: CASSYSIGYEQYF; j_call: TRBJ2-7; v_call: TRBV6-6
cdr3_aa: CASSILTLQTGGSTEAFF; j_call: TRBJ1-1; v_call: TRBV9
cdr3_aa: CSVAGMGLEKLFF; j_call: TRBJ1-4; v_call: TRBV29-1
cdr3_aa: CASSVARLEGADTQYF; j_call: TRBJ2-3; v_call: TRBV9
cdr3_aa: CASRGEFGTQYF; j_call: TRBJ2-5; v_call: TRBV9
cdr3_aa: CASTHEQGQETQYF; j_call: TRBJ2-5; v_call: TRBV7-9
cdr3_aa: CSVGLAGLQETQYF; j_call: TRBJ2-5; v_call: TRBV29-1
cdr3_aa: CASSPDRNDPHGYTF; j_call: TRBJ1-2; v_call: TRBV9
cdr3_aa: CASSLEAENTGELFF; j_call: TRBJ2-2; v_call: TRBV7-6
cdr3_aa: CASSAEGDVSPLHF; j_call: TRBJ1-6; v_call: TRBV2
cdr3_aa: CASSYAGSKGVQPQHF; j_call: TRBJ1-5; v_call: TRBV7-9
cdr3_aa: CASSYRTGTDSPLHF; j_call: TRBJ1-6; v_call: TRBV6-6
cdr3_aa: CASSYSQGSQPQHF; j_call: TRBJ1-5; v_call: TRBV6-5
cdr3_aa: CSVEALAGPYEQYF; j_call: TRBJ2-7; v_call: TRBV29-1
cdr3_aa: CAISLGTANTEAFF; j_call: TRBJ1-1; v_call: TRBV10-3
cdr3_aa: CASSWRLGIQETQYF; j_call: TRBJ2-5; v_call: TRBV12-3/TRBV12-4
cdr3_aa: CASSLEVRAGLGYTF; j_call: TRBJ1-2; v_call: TRBV7-9
cdr3_aa: CASSWPRGGKEDEQYF; j_call: TRBJ2-7; v_call: TRBV11-2
cdr3_aa: CASSPGQGATPETQYF; j_call: TRBJ2-5; v_call: TRBV7-2
cdr3_aa: CASSEGTPEDYNSPLHF; j_call: TRBJ1-6; v_call: TRBV6-2/TRBV6-3
cdr3_aa: CSVEGLTLNTEAFF; j_call: TRBJ1-1; v_call: TRBV29-1
cdr3_aa: CATSRVQGMGNQPQHF; j_call: TRBJ1-5; v_call: TRBV15
cdr3_aa: CASSVGDQETQYF; j_call: TRBJ2-5; v_call: TRBV5-1
cdr3_aa: CASSQGQGSNSPLHF; j_call: TRBJ1-6; v_call: TRBV3-1
cdr3_aa: CSARQGQGIGELFF; j_call: TRBJ2-2; v_call: TRBV20-1
cdr3_aa: CASSLGQGRKGKSEKLFF; j_call: TRBJ1-4; v_call: TRBV12-3/TRBV12-4
cdr3_aa: CASSMGVTCEQYF; j_call: TRBJ2-7; v_call: TRBV19
cdr3_aa: CASRHGGALTEAFF; j_call: TRBJ1-1; v_call: TRBV11-2
cdr3_aa: CASTLGRQGGYTF; j_call: TRBJ1-2; v_call: TRBV12-3/TRBV12-4
cdr3_aa: CASSPGGTSQHF; j_call: TRBJ1-5; v_call: TRBV11-2
cdr3_aa: CATSRQGPGANVLTF; j_call: TRBJ2-6; v_call: TRBV15
cdr3_aa: CSVEGVLEGSYEQYF; j_call: TRBJ2-7; v_call: TRBV29-1
cdr3_aa: CASSPRTRFEETQYF; j_call: TRBJ2-5; v_call: TRBV5-5
cdr3_aa: CATSWRGFLQETQYF; j_call: TRBJ2-5; v_call: TRBV15
cdr3_aa: CASSLSAGGAEAF; j_call: TRBJ2-6; v_call: TRBV7-8
cdr3_aa: CASSPNTGTGGPGELFF; j_call: TRBJ2-2; v_call: TRBV7-2
cdr3_aa: CASSESGRYGTEQYF; j_call: TRBJ2-7; v_call: TRBV6-1
cdr3_aa: CASSPPKSSAYEQYF; j_call: TRBJ2-7; v_call: TRBV9
cdr3_aa: CASSSTSVETQYF; j_call: TRBJ2-5; v_call: TRBV12-3/TRBV12-4
cdr3_aa: CASSGDRATYEQYF; j_call: TRBJ2-7; v_call: TRBV28
cdr3_aa: CSASKSDGPVEAFF; j_call: TRBJ1-1; v_call: TRBV20-1
cdr3_aa: CASSQGRDRGWRMNTEAFF; j_call: TRBJ1-1; v_call: TRBV12-3/TRBV12-4
cdr3_aa: CASSRYTGTGAREQYF; j_call: TRBJ2-7; v_call: TRBV2
cdr3_aa: CASSLALRYGYTF; j_call: TRBJ1-2; v_call: TRBV7-9